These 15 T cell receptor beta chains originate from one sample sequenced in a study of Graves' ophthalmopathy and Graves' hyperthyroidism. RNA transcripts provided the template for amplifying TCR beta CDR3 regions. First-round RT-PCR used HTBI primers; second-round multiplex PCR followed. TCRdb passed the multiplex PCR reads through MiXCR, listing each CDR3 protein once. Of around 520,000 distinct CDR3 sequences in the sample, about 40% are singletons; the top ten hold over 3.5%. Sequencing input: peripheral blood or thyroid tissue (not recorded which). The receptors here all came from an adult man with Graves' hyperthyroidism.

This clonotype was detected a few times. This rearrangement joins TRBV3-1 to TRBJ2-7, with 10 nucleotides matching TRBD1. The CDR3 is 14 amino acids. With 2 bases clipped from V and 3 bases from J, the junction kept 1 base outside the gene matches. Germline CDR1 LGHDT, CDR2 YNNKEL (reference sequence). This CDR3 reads CASSQRTGGYEQYF. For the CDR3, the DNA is TGTGCCAGCAGCCAAAGGACAGGGGGCTACGAGCAGTACTTC.

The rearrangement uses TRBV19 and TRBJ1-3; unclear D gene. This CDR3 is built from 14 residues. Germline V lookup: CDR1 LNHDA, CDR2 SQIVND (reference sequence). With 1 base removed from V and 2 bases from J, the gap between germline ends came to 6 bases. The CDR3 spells CASSIGSAGNTIYF. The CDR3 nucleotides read TGTGCCAGTAGTATAGGGTCAGCTGGAAACACCATATATTTT.

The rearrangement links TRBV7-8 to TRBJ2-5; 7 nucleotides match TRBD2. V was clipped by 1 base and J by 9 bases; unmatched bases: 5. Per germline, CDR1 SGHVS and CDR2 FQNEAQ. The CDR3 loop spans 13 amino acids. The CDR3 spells CASSLDGGGAQYF. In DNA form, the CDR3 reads TGTGCCAGCAGCTTAGATGGGGGGGGGGCCCAGTACTTC.

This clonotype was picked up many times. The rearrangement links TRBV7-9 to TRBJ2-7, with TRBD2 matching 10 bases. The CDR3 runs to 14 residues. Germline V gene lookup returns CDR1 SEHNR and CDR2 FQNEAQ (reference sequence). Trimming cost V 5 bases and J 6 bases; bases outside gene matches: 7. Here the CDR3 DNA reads TGTGCCAGCAGCATTGGGACTAGCGATTTCGAGCAGTACTTC. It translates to CASSIGTSDFEQYF.

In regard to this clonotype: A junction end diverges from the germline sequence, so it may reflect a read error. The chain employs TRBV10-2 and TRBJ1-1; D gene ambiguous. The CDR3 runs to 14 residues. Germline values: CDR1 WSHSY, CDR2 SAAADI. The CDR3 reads CVSSDWGLNTESFF. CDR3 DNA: TGCGTCAGCAGTGATTGGGGTTTGAACACTGAATCTTTCTTT.

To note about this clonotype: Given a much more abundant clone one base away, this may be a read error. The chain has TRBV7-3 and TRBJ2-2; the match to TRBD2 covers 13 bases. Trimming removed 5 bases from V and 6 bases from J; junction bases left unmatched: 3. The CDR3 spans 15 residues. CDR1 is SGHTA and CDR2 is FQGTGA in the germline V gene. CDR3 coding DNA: TGTGCCAGCAGCATGACTAGCGGGGGGTCCGGGGAGCTGTTTTTT. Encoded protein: CASSMTSGGSGELFF.

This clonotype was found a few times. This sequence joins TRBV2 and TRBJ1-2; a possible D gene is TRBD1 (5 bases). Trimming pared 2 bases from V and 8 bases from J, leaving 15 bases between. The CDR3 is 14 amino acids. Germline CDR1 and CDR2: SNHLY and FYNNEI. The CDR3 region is CASSESGGRQGYTF. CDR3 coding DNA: TGTGCCAGCAGTGAAAGCGGGGGAAGACAAGGCTACACCTTC.

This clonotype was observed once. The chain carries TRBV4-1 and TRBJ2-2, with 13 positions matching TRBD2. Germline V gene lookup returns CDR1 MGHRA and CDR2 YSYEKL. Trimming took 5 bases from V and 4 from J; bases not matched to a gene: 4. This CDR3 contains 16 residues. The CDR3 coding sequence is TGCGCCAGCAGCACAGGACTAGCGGGAGTCACCGGGGAGCTGTTTTTT. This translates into CASSTGLAGVTGELFF.

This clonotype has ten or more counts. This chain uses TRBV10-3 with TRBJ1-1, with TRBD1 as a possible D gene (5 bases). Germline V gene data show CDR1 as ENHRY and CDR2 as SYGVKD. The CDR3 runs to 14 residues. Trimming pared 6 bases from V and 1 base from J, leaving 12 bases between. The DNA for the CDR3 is TGTGCCATCAGCGACGGGACGAAGAACACTGAAGCTTTCTTT. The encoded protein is CAISDGTKNTEAFF.

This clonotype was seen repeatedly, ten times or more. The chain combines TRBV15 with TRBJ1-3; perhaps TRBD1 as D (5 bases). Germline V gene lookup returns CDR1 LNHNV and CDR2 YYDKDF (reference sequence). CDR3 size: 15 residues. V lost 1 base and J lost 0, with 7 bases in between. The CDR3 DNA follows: TGTGCCACCAGCAGAGGACAGTCCTCTGGAAACACCATATATTTT. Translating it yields CATSRGQSSGNTIYF.

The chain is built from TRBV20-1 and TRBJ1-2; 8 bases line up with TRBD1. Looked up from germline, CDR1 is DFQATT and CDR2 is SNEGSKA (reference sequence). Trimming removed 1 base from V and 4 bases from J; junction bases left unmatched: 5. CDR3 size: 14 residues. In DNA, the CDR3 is TGCAGTGCTAGAGCGGACAGGGATCGCTATGGCTACACCTTC. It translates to CSARADRDRYGYTF.

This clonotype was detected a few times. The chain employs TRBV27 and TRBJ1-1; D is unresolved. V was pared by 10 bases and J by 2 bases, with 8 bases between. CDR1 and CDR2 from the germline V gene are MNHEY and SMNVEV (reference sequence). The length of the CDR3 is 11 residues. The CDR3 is CATIRNTEAFF. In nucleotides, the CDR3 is TGTGCCACAATCAGAAACACTGAAGCTTTCTTT.

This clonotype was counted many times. CDR3 nucleotide sequence: TGTGCCAGCAGCCCAAGCCGGGGGACAAAGGGTGGAGAGACCCAGTACTTC. Protein: CASSPSRGTKGGETQYF. The chain joins TRBV7-9 to TRBJ2-5; the D call may be TRBD1 or TRBD2 (6 bases each). V lost 5 bases and J lost 4, with 23 bases in between. The CDR3 loop spans 17 amino acids. Germline CDR1 SEHNR, CDR2 FQNEAQ (reference sequence).

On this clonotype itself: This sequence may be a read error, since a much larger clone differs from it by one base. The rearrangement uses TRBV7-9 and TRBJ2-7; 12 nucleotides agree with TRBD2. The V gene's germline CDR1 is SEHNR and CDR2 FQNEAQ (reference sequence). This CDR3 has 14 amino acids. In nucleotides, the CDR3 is TGTGCCGGCAGAGAGACTAGCGGGGGCTACGAGCAGTACTTC. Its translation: CAGRETSGGYEQYF.

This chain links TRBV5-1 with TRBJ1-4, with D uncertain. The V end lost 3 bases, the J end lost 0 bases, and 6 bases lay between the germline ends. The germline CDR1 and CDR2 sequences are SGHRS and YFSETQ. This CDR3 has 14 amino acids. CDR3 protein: CASSSTSTNEKLFF. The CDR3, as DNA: TGCGCCAGCAGCTCGACTTCAACTAATGAAAAACTGTTTTTT.